This T cell receptor (beta chain) stems from a study of glioma-infiltrating T cells after dendritic cell vaccination. Study context: Samples are from glioblastoma patients in Phase I and II dendritic cell vaccine trials. The vaccine used monocyte-derived dendritic cells pulsed overnight with autologous tumor lysate.

Primers: 60 V beta forward and 13 J beta reverse. The protocol was immunoSEQ multiplex PCR, while the TCRdb copy is restricted to in-frame clones and leaves out a portion. In the table there are 90,000 to 140,000 clones, almost 90% of which are singletons. The trim removed 3 bases at V and 9 bases at J, leaving 15 bases unmatched. Looked up from germline, CDR1 is MNHNS and CDR2 is SASEGT. The CDR3 runs 16 residues. Described time point: after dendritic cell vaccination, including at tumor progression/relapse. None of the glioblastoma patients had an isocitrate dehydrogenase mutation. Sequencing was performed on blood, taken after dendritic cell vaccination. The receptor comes from a human donor with glioblastoma. The J gene is TRBJ1-1, the V gene TRBV6-1; 8 nucleotides line up with TRBD1. DNA of the CDR3: TGTGCCAGCAGTGACTTTCAACAGGGGGGTAATTACAAAGCTTTCTTT. The encoded protein is CASSDFQQGGNYKAFF.